This passage covers 9 T cell receptor beta chains from one sample sequenced in a study of T-cell reconstitution after alpha-beta-depleted transplantation in children. Preparation of the TCRbeta library involved a method that used unique molecular identifiers. MiXCR, run by TCRdb on the PCR reads, gives a single entry per CDR3 protein. The sample has around 100,000 distinct CDR3 sequences; 6% to 9% are singletons. The sample consisted of PBMCs, taken before TCRalphabeta/CD19-depleted stem cell transplant. These receptors all stem from a boy younger than 10 with acute lymphoblastic leukemia, due to receive a stem cell transplant.

The sample holds many counts of this clonotype. The chain joins TRBV27 to TRBJ2-1; 7 positions agree with TRBD2. V shed 9 bases and J 2 bases; nucleotides not matched to a gene: 7. Germline values: CDR1 MNHEY, CDR2 SMNVEV (reference sequence). The CDR3 consists of 14 residues. CDR3 sequence (DNA): TGTGCCAGTACTACTAGCGATACCTACAATGAGCAGTTCTTC. Amino acids: CASTTSDTYNEQFF.

This clonotype was observed at least ten times. The chain combines TRBV6-1 with TRBJ2-5, with D tentatively TRBD1 or TRBD2 (5 bases each). Trimming took 6 bases from V and 6 from J, leaving 11 bases between them. This CDR3 region has 12 residues. Germline CDR1 MNHNS, CDR2 SASEGT. Here the CDR3 reads CASRPREKTQYF. The CDR3, as DNA: TGTGCCAGCAGGCCCAGGGAGAAGACCCAGTACTTC.

This clonotype came up a few times. This chain connects TRBV20-1 to TRBJ2-7, with TRBD1 matching over 11 bases. V lost 1 base, J lost 4 bases, and 6 bases stayed unmatched. This CDR3 contains 15 residues. Germline values: CDR1 DFQATT, CDR2 SNEGSKA (reference sequence). CDR3 nucleotide sequence: TGCAGTGCTAGAGTTAGGACAGGGGGCTTGTACGAGCAGTACTTC. Translating gives CSARVRTGGLYEQYF.

The rearrangement joins TRBV6-5 to TRBJ1-3; tentative D call: TRBD1 (5 bases). The CDR3 sequence is 15 residues long. With 2 bases removed from V and 4 bases from J, the gap between germline ends came to 12 bases. Germline V lookup: CDR1 MNHEY, CDR2 SVGAGI. CDR3 nucleotide sequence: TGTGCCAGCAGTTACCGGGGGGGATACGGAAACACCATATATTTT. Translation gives CASSYRGGYGNTIYF.

As concerns this clonotype: A much larger clone sits a single nucleotide away, making a read error possible. This chain joins TRBV10-3 and TRBJ2-7, with TRBD1 as a possible D gene (6 bases). Between the trimmed V and J ends, which lost 4 bases and 2 bases, there was a span of 15 bases. Looked up from germline, CDR1 is ENHRY and CDR2 is SYGVKD. The CDR3 runs to 15 residues. DNA of the CDR3: TGTGCCATCAGTGCCAAGGACAGAACTACCTACGAGCAGTACTTC. As protein: CAISAKDRTTYEQYF.

As to this clonotype: A much larger clone differs from this one at a single base, so this may be a read error. The chain has TRBV11-2 and TRBJ2-7, with D maybe TRBD1 (5 bases). CDR1 is SGHAT and CDR2 is FQNNGV in the germline V gene. The CDR3 has 15 residues. Trimming removed 4 bases at V and 6 bases at J, with 19 bases between. The CDR3, as DNA: TGTGCCAGCAGCTCGGATTTCGGCAGGGCATTCGAGCAGTACTTC. This sequence encodes CASSSDFGRAFEQYF.

This clonotype has only a few counts. This sequence joins TRBV6-4 and TRBJ2-3; 8 bases are shared with TRBD2. V shed 0 bases, J shed 1 base, and the junction held 0 bases outside the gene matches. Germline loops: CDR1 MRHNA, CDR2 SNTAGT. CDR3 length equals 15 residues. The CDR3 region is CASSDSRGGTDTQYF. The CDR3 coding sequence is TGTGCCAGCAGTGACTCGCGGGGGGGCACAGATACGCAGTATTTT.

This clonotype was found a few times. This chain links TRBV5-1 with TRBJ2-7; D is unresolved. Between the trimmed V and J ends, which lost 3 bases and 3 bases, there was a span of 10 bases. The V gene's germline CDR1 is SGHRS and CDR2 YFSETQ. CDR3 size: 13 residues. The CDR3 nucleotides are TGCGCCAGCAGCTCGGACGGGTTCTACGAGCAGTACTTC. Translating it yields CASSSDGFYEQYF.

The chain is built from TRBV20-1 and TRBJ2-7, with TRBD1 matching over 10 bases. Germline loops: CDR1 DFQATT, CDR2 SNEGSKA (reference sequence). The J segment lost 5 bases and the V segment lost 4 bases, leaving 5 bases of the junction unmatched. The CDR3 runs to 13 residues. The CDR3 loop is CSAIRDRGNEQYF. Written as DNA, the CDR3 is TGCAGTGCTATCCGGGACAGGGGAAACGAGCAGTACTTC.